These 27 T cell receptor beta chains were all obtained from the same sample, sequenced in a study of cytomegalovirus exposure and HLA in healthy donors. It was with 60 Vbeta and 13 Jbeta primers that the PCR ran. Here immunoSEQ multiplex PCR was the method, and the copy in TCRdb shows in-frame clones only, minus some. Of over 150,000 clones listed, 84% were seen once; the top ten hold about 4.9%. Material: PBMCs. These receptors were collected from a man aged 18 to 29 in good health and CMV-seronegative.

A few counts support this clone. The chain carries TRBV9 and TRBJ1-5; D remains ambiguous. Trimming removed 4 bases from V and 3 bases from J, with 14 bases in between. CDR1 and CDR2 from the germline V gene are SGDLS and YYNGEE. This CDR3 is 15 amino acids long. The CDR3, as DNA: TGTGCCAGCAGCCCCGAAGGAGCGATCAATCAGCCCCAGCATTTT. Protein product: CASSPEGAINQPQHF. Filled out from reference TRBV9 and TRBJ1-5, the complete variable domain reads DSGVTQTPKHLITATGQRVTLRCSPRSGDLSVYWYQQSLDQGLQFLIQYYNGEERAKGNILERFSAQQFPDLHSELNLSSLELGDSALYFCASSPEGAINQPQHFGDGTRLSIL.

The chain employs TRBV5-1 and TRBJ2-5; TRBD1 matches at 9 bases. V shed 2 bases, J shed 2 bases, and the junction held 4 bases outside the gene matches. The V gene's germline CDR1 is SGHRS and CDR2 YFSETQ. The CDR3 length is 15 residues. In DNA form, the CDR3 reads TGCGCCAGCAGCTTACGGGACAGGGAACAAGAGACCCAGTACTTC. Its protein product is CASSLRDREQETQYF.

J is TRBJ2-1 and V is TRBV27, with 8 bases identical to TRBD1. The germline V gene encodes CDR1 MNHEY and CDR2 SMNVEV (reference sequence). The CDR3 totals 15 residues. Unmatched junction bases numbered 10, after V lost 4 bases and J lost 8 bases. CDR3 sequence (DNA): TGTGCCAGCAGTTCAGGGCAGGGGGCGCTGGATGAGCAGTTCTTC. This gives the protein CASSSGQGALDEQFF.

The chain has TRBV5-1 and TRBJ2-5, with 10 bases matching TRBD1. The DNA end lines up better with TRBJ2-7; the J call may be wrong. This CDR3 comprises 15 residues. Germline V gene lookup returns CDR1 SGHRS and CDR2 YFSETQ. The CDR3 coding sequence is TGCGCCAGCAGCTTGGCGGACAGGGGGTCCTACGAGCAGTACTTC. It encodes CASSLADRGSYEQYF.

The chain carries TRBV2 and TRBJ2-7, with D maybe TRBD1 (5 bases). Trimming cost V 4 bases and J 0 bases, with 7 bases left between them. Germline CDR1 and CDR2: SNHLY and FYNNEI. The CDR3 sequence is 13 residues long. The DNA of the CDR3 is TGTGCCAGCAGTGTTGGGGCCTCCTACGAGCAGTACTTC. It codes for CASSVGASYEQYF. The full variable domain, its missing parts supplied by reference TRBV2 and TRBJ2-7, is EPEVTQTPSHQVTQMGQEVILRCVPISNHLYFYWYRQILGQKVEFLVSFYNNEISEKSEIFDDQFSVERPDGSNFTLKIRSTKLEDSAMYFCASSVGASYEQYFGPGTRLTVT.

The chain combines TRBV28 with TRBJ1-5, with 9 bases lining up with TRBD1. The CDR3 covers 14 residues. J was trimmed by 7 bases and V by 4 bases; bases with no gene match: 5. Per the germline V gene, CDR1 is MDHEN and CDR2 is SYDVKM. CDR3 DNA sequence: TGTGCCAGCAGTTCCCGGACAGGGGTGCAGCCCCAGCATTTT. As protein: CASSSRTGVQPQHF.

This clone showed up just once. The V and J genes are TRBV25-1 and TRBJ2-5, with unresolved D. Germline CDR1 MGHDK, CDR2 SYGVNS. The CDR3 spans 13 residues. V was shortened by 4 bases and J by 4 bases, with 10 bases between the two germline ends. In DNA, the CDR3 is TGTGCCAGCAGTGCCCTAATTGGAGAGACCCAGTACTTC. It codes for CASSALIGETQYF.

This chain connects TRBV18 to TRBJ2-1; 12 nucleotides align to TRBD2. Germline assignment: CDR1 KGHSH and CDR2 LQKENI. V lost 4 bases, J lost 5 bases, and 6 bases stayed unmatched. The CDR3 consists of 16 residues. CDR3 sequence (DNA): TGTGCCAGCTCACGACCGGGACTAGCGGGCCACAATGAGCAGTTCTTC. This codes for CASSRPGLAGHNEQFF.

This chain links TRBV10-3 with TRBJ2-1; D possibly corresponds to TRBD1 (5 bases). Per germline, CDR1 ENHRY and CDR2 SYGVKD. Trimming left V 7 bases short and J 7 bases short, with 8 bases between. There are 11 residues in the CDR3. The DNA for the CDR3 is TGTGCCATCAATTCAGGGAATGAGCAGTTCTTC. This translates into CAINSGNEQFF.

The rearrangement joins TRBV6-6 to TRBJ1-6; 8 bases are a match to TRBD1. This CDR3 is built from 16 residues. In germline, CDR1 is MNHNY, CDR2 SVGAGI (reference sequence). The trim removed 0 bases at V and 10 bases at J, leaving 8 bases unmatched. This CDR3 reads CASSYSATGDYSPLHF. The CDR3 DNA reads TGTGCCAGCAGTTACTCGGCGACAGGGGACTACTCACCCCTCCACTTT.

The CDR3 sequence is CASRPIASGGPGNTIYF. Here the CDR3 DNA reads TGTGCCAGCAGGCCGATAGCGTCGGGGGGACCTGGAAACACCATATATTTT. The rearrangement links TRBV7-9 to TRBJ1-3, with D possibly TRBD1 on 5 matching bases. Germline values: CDR1 SEHNR, CDR2 FQNEAQ (reference sequence). The CDR3 has 17 amino acids. Trimming took 6 bases from V and 2 from J, leaving 20 bases between them.

This chain connects TRBV29-1 to TRBJ2-5; 9 bases are a match to TRBD2. CDR3 length: 13 residues. The V and J ends lost 8 bases and 3 bases, in that order; junction bases with no gene match: 7. Germline CDR1 is SQVTM and CDR2 is ANQGSEA. Here the CDR3 DNA reads TGCAGCAGTAGCGGGGGTCCCAAAGAGACCCAGTACTTC. Translation gives CSSSGGPKETQYF. Together with reference TRBV29-1 and TRBJ2-5, the CDR3 gives the full variable domain: SAVISQKPSRDICQRGTSLTIQCQVDSQVTMMFWYRQQPGQSLTLIATANQGSEATYESGFVIDKFPISRPNLTFSTLTVSNMSPEDSSIYLCSSSGGPKETQYFGPGTRLLVL.

The chain is built from TRBV7-8 and TRBJ2-3; 9 bases match TRBD2. The junction had 7 bases not matched to a gene; V was cut back by 4 bases and J by 5 bases. The CDR3 spans 15 residues. Germline-derived CDR1 and CDR2 are SGHVS and FQNEAQ. This CDR3 is CASSWGLAKGDTQYF. For the CDR3, the DNA is TGTGCCAGCAGCTGGGGACTAGCAAAGGGAGATACGCAGTATTTT.

This chain joins TRBV7-2 and TRBJ1-2; the D is unclear. The CDR3 spans 14 residues. V gave up 2 bases and J gave up 2 bases, with 9 bases separating them. Per germline, CDR1 SGHTA and CDR2 FQGNSA. CDR3 nucleotide sequence: TGTGCCAGCAGCTTAAAAGCTGCGAACTATGGCTACACCTTC. Its translation: CASSLKAANYGYTF. The entire variable domain, with the rest obtained from reference TRBV7-2 and TRBJ1-2, is as follows: GAGVSQSPSNKVTEKGKDVELRCDPISGHTALYWYRQSLGQGLEFLIYFQGNSAPDKSGLPSDRFSAERTGGSVSTLTIQRTQQEDSAVYLCASSLKAANYGYTFGSGTRLTVV.

This clone was found once. The rearrangement links TRBV9 to TRBJ1-4, with TRBD1 as a possible D gene (6 bases). Germline V gene lookup returns CDR1 SGDLS and CDR2 YYNGEE. CDR3 length equals 16 residues. Deletions cut 0 bases from V and 6 bases from J, with 15 bases between. The CDR3 DNA sequence: TGTGCCAGCAGCGTAGGGGTGGGGGCACAGGATGAAAAACTGTTTTTT. The encoded protein is CASSVGVGAQDEKLFF.

This chain links TRBV7-8 with TRBJ2-3; 7 bases line up with TRBD2. The CDR3 sequence is 17 residues long. Trimming cost V 4 bases and J 3 bases; bases outside gene matches: 13. Germline loops: CDR1 SGHVS, CDR2 FQNEAQ. The CDR3 DNA reads as TGTGCCAGCAGCTCCCTCGGGTGGGAGGGCCTTACAGATACGCAGTATTTT. It encodes CASSSLGWEGLTDTQYF.

The chain links TRBV14 to TRBJ1-6, with TRBD1 as a possible D gene (5 bases). From germline, CDR1 is SGHDN and CDR2 FVKESK. The CDR3 spans 20 residues. Trimming left V 1 base short and J 0 bases short, with 19 bases between. The CDR3 DNA reads as TGTGCCAGCAGCCAAGTAGGACAAAACCACCCACTCTCCTATAATTCACCCCTCCACTTT. As protein: CASSQVGQNHPLSYNSPLHF. Filled out from reference TRBV14 and TRBJ1-6, the complete variable domain reads EAGVTQFPSHSVIEKGQTVTLRCDPISGHDNLYWYRRVMGKEIKFLLHFVKESKQDESGMPNNRFLAERTGGTYSTLKVQPAELEDSGVYFCASSQVGQNHPLSYNSPLHFGNGTRLTVT.

The chain is built from TRBV7-8 and TRBJ2-1, with D uncertain. Trimming removed 2 bases at V and 0 bases at J, with 8 bases between. This CDR3 comprises 15 residues. Germline loops: CDR1 SGHVS, CDR2 FQNEAQ. CDR3 residues: CASSLRRSSYNEQFF. In DNA form, the CDR3 reads TGTGCCAGCAGCTTAAGACGGAGCTCCTACAATGAGCAGTTCTTC.

The rearrangement uses TRBV9 and TRBJ2-7; D is perhaps TRBD2 (5 bases). This CDR3 is built from 11 residues. V was trimmed by 0 bases and J by 10 bases, leaving 8 bases between them. Germline V gene sequence: CDR1 SGDLS, CDR2 YYNGEE. CDR3 nucleotides: TGTGCCAGCAGCGTAGACGGGGTACAGTACTTC. Amino acid sequence: CASSVDGVQYF. Full variable domain (remainder filled in from reference TRBV9 and TRBJ2-7): DSGVTQTPKHLITATGQRVTLRCSPRSGDLSVYWYQQSLDQGLQFLIQYYNGEERAKGNILERFSAQQFPDLHSELNLSSLELGDSALYFCASSVDGVQYFGPGTRLTVT.

The chain combines TRBV11-3 with TRBJ2-4, with a tentative D call TRBD1 (6 bases). Trimming left V 5 bases short and J 7 bases short, with 15 bases between. The CDR3 is 14 amino acids. CDR1 is SGHNT, CDR2 YENEEA, per germline. CDR3 sequence: CASSVTGMTNIQYF. The CDR3 DNA reads TGTGCCAGCAGCGTAACAGGGATGACGAACATTCAGTACTTC.

CDR3 residues: CASSPLHSANTIYF. DNA for the CDR3: TGTGCCAGCAGTCCGCTCCACAGTGCAAACACCATATATTTT. The chain combines TRBV27 with TRBJ1-3; D ambiguous. Germline V gene lookup returns CDR1 MNHEY and CDR2 SMNVEV (reference sequence). Trimming shortened V by 5 bases and J by 6 bases, and 14 bases separated the two germline ends. CDR3 length equals 14 residues.

The chain joins TRBV9 to TRBJ2-7; D ambiguous. V lost 4 bases, J lost 3 bases, and 11 bases lay in between. The germline gives CDR1 SGDLS, CDR2 YYNGEE. The CDR3 sequence is 13 residues long. CDR3 bases: TGTGCCAGCAGCCCGAAGAGTAACTACGAGCAGTACTTC. It codes for CASSPKSNYEQYF.

CDR3 amino acids: CASSLMGGNTEAFF. The DNA for the CDR3 is TGTGCCAGCAGTCTAATGGGGGGGAACACTGAAGCTTTCTTT. This chain connects TRBV27 to TRBJ1-1, with D possibly matching TRBD1 (5 bases). The CDR3 is 14 amino acids. Trimming stripped 5 bases from V and 1 base from J, with 11 bases between. Per germline, CDR1 MNHEY and CDR2 SMNVEV (reference sequence).

The chain couples TRBV9 to TRBJ1-1; no reliable D call. Germline CDR1 reads SGDLS; CDR2 reads YYNGEE. V was shortened by 0 bases and J by 4 bases, with 10 bases between the two germline ends. This CDR3 has 14 residues. CDR3 in amino acids: CASSVGGGGTEAFF. The CDR3 nucleotides are TGTGCCAGCAGCGTAGGTGGAGGTGGCACTGAAGCTTTCTTT.

V usage is TRBV19 and J usage is TRBJ1-5, with 7 bases that match TRBD1. Germline V CDR1 and CDR2: LNHDA, SQIVND (reference sequence). J gave up 4 bases and V 6 bases, and 6 bases lay outside the gene matches. This CDR3 contains 14 residues. For the CDR3, the DNA is TGTGCCAGTAGGAACAGGGGCTTGAATCAGCCCCAGCATTTT. Amino acids: CASRNRGLNQPQHF.

This chain connects TRBV5-1 to TRBJ2-2; D gene uncertain. V gave up 5 bases and J gave up 3 bases, with 5 bases separating them. This CDR3 has 12 amino acids. Germline CDR1 reads SGHRS; CDR2 reads YFSETQ. In nucleotides, the CDR3 is TGCGCCAGCAGTCCGTACACCGGGGAGCTGTTTTTT. Translating gives CASSPYTGELFF. Full variable domain (rest looked up from reference TRBV5-1 and TRBJ2-2): KAGVTQTPRYLIKTRGQQVTLSCSPISGHRSVSWYQQTPGQGLQFLFEYFSETQRNKGNFPGRFSGRQFSNSRSEMNVSTLELGDSALYLCASSPYTGELFFGEGSRLTVL.

J is TRBJ2-3 and V is TRBV5-1, with 8 bases matching TRBD1. The V and J ends lost 0 bases and 4 bases, in that order; junction bases with no gene match: 1. There are 14 residues in the CDR3. CDR1 and CDR2 from the germline V gene are SGHRS and YFSETQ. The CDR3 is CASSLAGGSDTQYF. The CDR3 DNA is TGCGCCAGCAGCTTGGCAGGGGGCTCAGATACGCAGTATTTT.